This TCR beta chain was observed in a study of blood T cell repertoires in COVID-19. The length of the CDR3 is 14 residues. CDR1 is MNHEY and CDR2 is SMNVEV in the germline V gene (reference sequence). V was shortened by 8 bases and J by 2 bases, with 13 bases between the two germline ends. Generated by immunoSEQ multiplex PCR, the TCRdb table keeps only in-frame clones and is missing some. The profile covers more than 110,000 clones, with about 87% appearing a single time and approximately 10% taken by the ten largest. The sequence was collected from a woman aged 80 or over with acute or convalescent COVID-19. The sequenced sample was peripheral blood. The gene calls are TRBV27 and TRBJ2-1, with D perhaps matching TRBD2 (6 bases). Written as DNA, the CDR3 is TGTGCCAGCGGGCCGGGAGATCCCTACAATGAGCAGTTCTTC. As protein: CASGPGDPYNEQFF.